This T cell receptor beta chain is from a study of T cells in Graves' hyperthyroidism and ophthalmopathy. Study-wide context: Before any treatment, at initial diagnosis, peripheral blood was collected.

Study-level points and caveats: Ophthalmopathy onset followed model prediction by a median around six months.

There were TCR beta CDR3 regions amplified from RNA transcripts. During a first-round RT-PCR of the TCR CDR3, the HTBI primer set was used. TCRdb re-called the multiplex PCR reads with MiXCR, one entry per CDR3 protein. The table has approximately 620,000 distinct CDR3 sequences, approximately 15% seen once. Pregnant or lactating patients were excluded, as were those with uncontrolled infection or other autoimmune disease. This clonotype was seen at least ten times. What it binds is not known. Germline assignment: CDR1 SNHLY and CDR2 FYNNEI. Trimming at V came to 4 bases and at J to 0 bases, leaving 6 bases not matched to a gene. This CDR3 is 16 amino acids long.

What was sequenced was blood. This TCR derives from a woman aged 40-49 years with Graves' ophthalmopathy. The chain combines TRBV2 with TRBJ2-3; TRBD2 matches at 8 bases. The CDR3 is CASSAPSGPSTDTQYF. In DNA form, the CDR3 reads TGTGCCAGCAGTGCACCTAGCGGGCCAAGCACAGATACGCAGTATTTT.